This T cell receptor beta chain is drawn from a study of cytomegalovirus exposure and HLA in healthy donors. As for the study in general: The roughly 120 validation repertoires, a later analysis reported, used the same platform as the roughly 730 repertoires from the first cohort.

Findings and limits, study-wide: More than 150 TCR beta chains were listed as cytomegalovirus-associated. The majority of TCR sequences were rare, yet some public TCRs appeared in many donors.

Clones were read by immunoSEQ multiplex PCR, and TCRdb kept only the in-frame ones, dropping some. There are some 200,000 clones in the sample; about 90% occur only once, and 1.1% lies in the top ten. The validation cohort, a group of 120 subjects, included the donors and was separate from the approximately 680-subject first cohort. In this sample, this clone turned up a few times. Its antigen remains unidentified. CDR1 and CDR2 from the germline V gene are KGHSH and LQKENI. This CDR3 is 13 amino acids long. Trimming took 5 bases from V and 7 from J; bases not matched to a gene: 7. This TCR was sampled from a woman under 30 in good health and CMV-seronegative. The rearrangement uses TRBV18 and TRBJ1-2, with 7 bases fitting TRBD1. Sequenced input: PBMCs. The chain's CDR3 is CASSKDRVAGYTF. CDR3 nucleotide sequence: TGTGCCAGCTCAAAAGACAGGGTGGCTGGCTACACCTTC.